The clone carrying this TCR beta chain has just a few counts. Its antigen is not known. Germline CDR1 is LGHDT and CDR2 is YNNKEL (reference sequence). CDR3 size: 15 residues. The V and J ends lost 6 bases and 2 bases respectively, with 16 bases between them. This sample is drawn from a study of breast tumors, draining lymph nodes, adjacent tissues. Broader study findings: Most tumor T cells seemingly derive from lymph node, then expand in tumor. Luminal-like breast cancer showed significantly higher tumor–nontumor repertoire similarity than basal-like.

Axillary draining lymph nodes of breast cancer patients supplied the node samples. TCRdb independently ran MiXCR on the multiplex PCR reads; one entry per CDR3 protein. This table has around 130,000 distinct CDR3 sequences, about 20% appearing once. Sequenced material: axillary lymph node tissue. This chain connects TRBV3-1 to TRBJ2-5; D may be TRBD1 or TRBD2 (6 bases each). The receptor comes from a female donor with breast cancer. Some clones in this sample may be carry-over from other donors' samples. The CDR3 here is CASRPQGAGQETQYF. CDR3 DNA sequence: TGTGCCAGCAGACCACAGGGTGCGGGGCAAGAGACCCAGTACTTC.